This TCR beta chain was documented in a study of T cell responses to AZD1222 COVID-19 vaccine (dated by TCRdb to the early 2020s). For the study in its entirety: TCR sequencing was performed for 230 to 250 trial participants, of whom 200 to 220 were given two doses of AZD1222 and approximately 26 were given two doses of MenACWY control vaccine. Trial participants were enrolled by age into 18-55, 56-69 and 70-plus year subgroups, with around 150, 28 and 57 TCR-sequenced participants respectively.

Of note for this clone: The clone's antigen remains unknown. No much larger clone exists at a distance of one base, and base qualities are not known.

CDR1 and CDR2 are drawn from the germline V gene: SGHRS, YFSETQ. Measured from the cysteine to the phenylalanine, the CDR3 is 14 residues long. Only the CDR3 portion is preserved as DNA: 42 bases, with reading frame beginning at the first base. V lost 4 bases and J lost 1 base, and the count of bases not matched to a germline gene is 3. What the study reported, not specific to this receptor: The 56-69-year group was small, and its depth increase did not reach significance, likely because of low power. Because no day 14 peak-response samples were available, repertoires were characterized only after the peak T cell response. Most participants were white British and females outnumbered males, and the authors suggested that clonal diversity may have been underestimated. Spike-specific TCR breadth and depth rose significantly after two AZD1222 doses compared with day 0 and with MenACWY recipients. Conclusions about previously exposed vaccinees are limited, since just a handful of AZD1222 recipients were seropositive for SARS-CoV-2 at baseline. Reportedly, almost half of the unique spike-specific TCRs recognized epitopes lying outside the regions that are mutated in the B.1.351 and B.1.1.7 variants. The vaccine-associated CD4 TCRs covered the entire spike protein, and the dominant responses fell in regions 160-218 and 743-854.

The CDR3 regions of human TCRbeta chains were analyzed by immunosequencing. Per the original workflow: Repertoire TCRs were checked for matches against a reference library of SARS-CoV-2-specific TCRs that had been generated using the MIRA antigen-specificity platform. Breadth meant the fraction of unique TCRs that were SARS-CoV-2-associated, whereas depth meant the fraction of total T cells that were SARS-CoV-2-associated. Using the MIRA data, each spike-specific TCR was mapped to the spike region that the TCR reacts to and placed in a CD4 or CD8 class. Log10-transformed breadth and depth values were compared by one-way ANOVA with Sidak's multiple comparisons tests. TCRdb mirrors the immuneACCESS table, restricted to in-frame sequences. Some clones are absent from its copies; in checked studies, under half trace to an unresolved V gene, and the reason for the others is unknown. The V and J calls and clone size were taken over from that table, and D and trimming were inferred from the DNA. The sample data list 70,000 to 95,000 clones, and just over 85% of these were observed just once. Of the sample, 5.6% falls within the top ten clones.

The meaning of the sample's time point label: about 28 days (+/-7) after the second vaccine dose. Because spike-specific TCR depth and breadth did not differ between the two schedules, AZD1222 recipients who got a second dose at roughly 4 weeks were pooled with those who got a second dose at roughly 12 weeks. Vaccinee samples came from UK trials COV001 and COV002, including a single-blind randomized controlled phase 2/3 trial of AZD1222 (ChAdOx1 nCoV-19) in healthy adults. Trial participant PBMC samples were collected at day 0 and day 28 after the second dose for TCRbeta chain sequencing. The source of this sequence is an adult who received the AZD1222 COVID-19 vaccine. Source: peripheral blood, taken 28 days after the second AZD1222 dose. This sequence uses TRBV5-1 and TRBJ2-5; a stretch of 8 junction bases matches TRBD1. In nucleotide form, the sequence is TGCGCCAGCAGCCAAGGACAGGGCCAAGAGACCCAGTACTTC. Its protein is CASSQGQGQETQYF.